Shown below are 26 T cell receptor beta chains from a single sample sequenced in a study of blood T cell repertoires in COVID-19. Profiled with immunoSEQ multiplex PCR; TCRdb holds only in-frame clones, not every one. This sample has around 250,000 clones, with approximately 83% found just once. The specimen was PBMCs or T cells enriched from blood (not recorded which). Receptor source: a woman aged 45 to 65 who had recovered from COVID-19.

The genes are TRBV5-6 and TRBJ1-4; a possible D gene is TRBD1 (6 bases). The CDR3 is made up of 17 amino acids. V was pared by 5 bases and J by 7 bases, with 24 bases between. Germline CDR1 is SGHDT and CDR2 is YYEEEE. The CDR3 spells CASRTEQVTGYFEKLFF. CDR3 DNA sequence: TGTGCCAGCAGGACTGAGCAAGTGACAGGATATTTTGAAAAACTGTTTTTT. The complete variable domain, with remaining parts taken from reference TRBV5-6 and TRBJ1-4, reads DAGVTQSPTHLIKTRGQQVTLRCSPKSGHDTVSWYQQALGQGPQFIFQYYEEEERQRGNFPDRFSGHQFPNYSSELNVNALLLGDSALYLCASRTEQVTGYFEKLFFGSGTQLSVL.

The genes are TRBV28 and TRBJ2-2; D possibly corresponds to TRBD1 (6 bases). The CDR3 is 16 residues long. CDR1 MDHEN and CDR2 SYDVKM come from the germline V gene. V was shortened by 6 bases and J by 6 bases, with 20 bases between the two germline ends. The CDR3 reads CASSRRGGVGSGELFF. The CDR3 DNA sequence: TGTGCCAGCAGCCGGAGAGGGGGAGTGGGTTCCGGGGAGCTGTTTTTT. The full variable domain, rest sourced from reference TRBV28 and TRBJ2-2, is DVKVTQSSRYLVKRTGEKVFLECVQDMDHENMFWYRQDPGLGLRLIYFSYDVKMKEKGDIPEGYSVSREKKERFSLILESASTNQTSMYLCASSRRGGVGSGELFFGEGSRLTVL.

CDR3 in DNA: TGTGCTTCCAGAACAGGGTTCGTCTACGAGCAGTACTTC. It codes for CASRTGFVYEQYF. The chain recombines TRBV28 with TRBJ2-7, with a tentative D call TRBD1 (6 bases). CDR3 length equals 13 residues. Germline V gene lookup returns CDR1 MDHEN and CDR2 SYDVKM.

The chain couples TRBV9 to TRBJ2-1; 7 nucleotides align to TRBD1. Germline V gene data show CDR1 as SGDLS and CDR2 as YYNGEE. The CDR3 spans 15 residues. Trimming took 4 bases from V and 8 from J; bases not matched to a gene: 12. CDR3 sequence reads: CASSPQGDPQDEQFF. CDR3 nucleotide sequence: TGTGCCAGCAGCCCCCAGGGGGATCCCCAGGATGAGCAGTTCTTC.

The rearrangement uses TRBV27 and TRBJ2-6; possible D gene TRBD1, 6 bases. The CDR3 has 17 residues. Germline CDR1 reads MNHEY; CDR2 reads SMNVEV (reference sequence). Trimming pared 2 bases from V and 0 bases from J, leaving 11 bases between. The CDR3 bases are TGTGCCAGCAGTTTAGACAGGCCTTTCTCTGGGGCCAACGTCCTGACTTTC. It specifies CASSLDRPFSGANVLTF.

The V and J genes are TRBV5-1 and TRBJ1-1; TRBD1 aligns across 8 bases. This CDR3 region has 16 residues. In germline, CDR1 is SGHRS, CDR2 YFSETQ. V dropped 4 bases and J dropped 0; count of bases not matched to a gene: 8. CDR3 sequence: CASSPRGQGVNTEAFF. Written as DNA, the CDR3 is TGCGCCAGCAGCCCGCGTGGACAGGGAGTGAACACTGAAGCTTTCTTT.

This chain connects TRBV2 to TRBJ2-2; 8 bases are a match to TRBD1. V dropped 6 bases and J dropped 4; count of bases not matched to a gene: 10. There are 16 residues in the CDR3. CDR1 SNHLY and CDR2 FYNNEI come from the germline V gene. The chain's CDR3 is CASRRDRWSGTGELFF. The CDR3 DNA is TGTGCCAGCAGACGGGACAGGTGGTCGGGCACCGGGGAGCTGTTTTTT.

The chain recombines TRBV28 with TRBJ2-7, with 8 bases matching TRBD1. V trimming: 8 bases; J trimming: 2 bases; junction bases outside the gene matches: 8. CDR1 is MDHEN, CDR2 SYDVKM, per germline. The CDR3 is 14 residues long. The CDR3 here is CASEGTGGPYEQYF. Written as DNA, the CDR3 is TGTGCCAGCGAAGGGACAGGCGGACCCTACGAGCAGTACTTC.

The chain couples TRBV18 to TRBJ1-1, with D perhaps TRBD1 (5 bases). Looked up from germline, CDR1 is KGHSH and CDR2 is LQKENI. This CDR3 is built from 15 residues. V was pared by 1 base and J by 2 bases, with 11 bases between. Here the CDR3 reads CASSPQGTVNTEAFF. CDR3 DNA sequence: TGTGCCAGCTCACCACAGGGGACTGTCAACACTGAAGCTTTCTTT.

The V and J genes are TRBV27 and TRBJ1-2, with 7 nucleotides matching TRBD1. The CDR3 spans 13 residues. J was trimmed by 10 bases and V by 5 bases; bases with no gene match: 10. The germline V gene has CDR1 MNHEY and CDR2 SMNVEV (reference sequence). The CDR3 region is CASSGTGTATYTF. In nucleotides, the CDR3 is TGTGCCAGCAGTGGGACCGGGACAGCAACCTACACCTTC.

The CDR3, as DNA: TGCGCCAGCAGCACAGGGGAATTTGGGAATGAAAAACTGTTTTTT. The encoded protein is CASSTGEFGNEKLFF. The genes are TRBV5-1 and TRBJ1-4, with 7 nucleotides matching TRBD1. Germline V gene lookup returns CDR1 SGHRS and CDR2 YFSETQ. This CDR3 is built from 15 residues. V was pared by 4 bases and J by 5 bases, with 8 bases of the junction left unmatched.

The chain has TRBV27 and TRBJ2-1; maybe TRBD2 (7 bases). CDR1 is MNHEY, CDR2 SMNVEV, per germline (reference sequence). With 4 bases removed from V and 5 bases from J, the gap between germline ends came to 21 bases. The CDR3 sequence is 17 residues long. The CDR3 sequence: CASSSPFGGQGDNEQFF. Here the CDR3 DNA reads TGTGCCAGCAGTTCCCCCTTCGGGGGGCAAGGGGACAATGAGCAGTTCTTC.

J is TRBJ1-2 and V is TRBV12-3 or TRBV12-4; 8 bases align to TRBD1. There are 13 residues in the CDR3. V dropped 3 bases and J dropped 8; count of bases not matched to a gene: 5. The CDR3 coding sequence is TGTGCCAGCAGTTTTAGAAGGGACAGGGGCTACACCTTC. Encoded protein: CASSFRRDRGYTF.

The chain couples TRBV7-9 to TRBJ1-1; D unclear. Trimming removed 2 bases at V and 0 bases at J, with 10 bases between. The CDR3 has 15 residues. In germline, CDR1 is SEHNR, CDR2 FQNEAQ (reference sequence). The CDR3 loop is CASSLNAEMNTEAFF. CDR3 nucleotides: TGTGCCAGCAGCTTAAACGCAGAAATGAACACTGAAGCTTTCTTT.

The CDR3 is CASSPEEGYNQPQHF. Written as DNA, the CDR3 is TGTGCCAGCAGCCCGGAGGAGGGTTACAATCAGCCCCAGCATTTT. The rearrangement links TRBV5-5 to TRBJ1-5; D is unresolved. This CDR3 is built from 15 residues. V shed 4 bases and J shed 3 bases, with 14 bases lying between them. Germline-derived CDR1 and CDR2 are SGHKS and YYEKEE (reference sequence).

The rearrangement uses TRBV7-9 and TRBJ1-4; 8 positions agree with TRBD1. Germline values: CDR1 SEHNR, CDR2 FQNEAQ (reference sequence). The CDR3 totals 15 residues. Unmatched junction bases numbered 6, after V lost 7 bases and J lost 2 bases. In DNA, the CDR3 is TGTGCCAGCACTGACAGGGGCGGCACTAATGAAAAACTGTTTTTT. Protein sequence: CASTDRGGTNEKLFF.

The chain employs TRBV14 and TRBJ2-7; D possibly corresponds to TRBD2 (5 bases). CDR3 length: 15 amino acids. V was trimmed by 2 bases and J by 6 bases, leaving 17 bases between them. The germline gives CDR1 SGHDN, CDR2 FVKESK. The CDR3 protein is CASSQPTDFPGEQYF. CDR3 sequence (DNA): TGTGCCAGCAGCCAACCGACGGACTTTCCTGGCGAGCAGTACTTC.

The chain couples TRBV5-8 to TRBJ2-3; possible D gene TRBD2, 6 bases. The CDR3 sequence is 17 residues long. The V end was cut by 1 base, the J end by 1 base, with 16 bases between. Looked up from germline, CDR1 is SGHTS and CDR2 is YDEGEE. CDR3 sequence (DNA): TGTGCCAGCAGCTTGAGGGAGGACCAGCGGGGCACAGATACGCAGTATTTT. This sequence encodes CASSLREDQRGTDTQYF.

The J gene is TRBJ2-7, the V gene TRBV19; the match to TRBD2 covers 8 bases. The V segment lost 4 bases and the J segment 6 bases; nucleotides outside the gene matches: 11. The CDR3 is 15 residues long. Per germline, CDR1 LNHDA and CDR2 SQIVND (reference sequence). CDR3 bases: TGTGCCAGTAGTACCTCGCCAGCGGGAGAGGGCGAGCAGTACTTC. It specifies CASSTSPAGEGEQYF.

This clone occurred once. J is TRBJ2-1 and V is TRBV10-2; D ambiguous. V gave up 3 bases and J gave up 7 bases, with 7 bases separating them. The CDR3 totals 12 residues. Germline V gene lookup returns CDR1 WSHSY and CDR2 SAAADI. Here the CDR3 DNA reads TGCGCCAGCAGTGACGGGTTGAATGAGCAGTTCTTC. The encoded protein is CASSDGLNEQFF.

The genes are TRBV29-1 and TRBJ2-1; 7 positions match TRBD1. CDR1 and CDR2 from the germline V gene are SQVTM and ANQGSEA. Unmatched junction bases numbered 2, after V lost 6 bases and J lost 3 bases. This CDR3 region has 12 residues. CDR3 residues: CSVRDSYNEQFF. CDR3 DNA sequence: TGCAGCGTAAGGGACAGCTACAATGAGCAGTTCTTC.

The chain recombines TRBV5-1 with TRBJ1-3, with 7 positions matching TRBD1. Trimming at V came to 4 bases and at J to 8 bases, leaving 21 bases not matched to a gene. There are 18 residues in the CDR3. CDR1 and CDR2 from the germline V gene are SGHRS and YFSETQ. The CDR3 loop reads CASSPRAGTANSADTIYF. CDR3 DNA sequence: TGCGCCAGCAGCCCTAGGGCCGGGACAGCGAACTCGGCGGACACCATATATTTT.

The chain joins TRBV20-1 to TRBJ2-1; D gene unclear. Germline values: CDR1 DFQATT, CDR2 SNEGSKA (reference sequence). Trimming left V 5 bases short and J 9 bases short, with 11 bases between. The CDR3 length is 11 residues. CDR3 nucleotides: TGCAGTGCTGCCCCTAGTGGTGAGCAGTTCTTC. Protein product: CSAAPSGEQFF.

This clone has a handful of counts. This chain connects TRBV24-1 to TRBJ2-5; 9 bases map to TRBD1. CDR1 and CDR2 (germline): KGHDR, SFDVKD. The CDR3 sequence is 16 residues long. V shed 4 bases, J shed 2 bases, and the junction held 7 bases outside the gene matches. CDR3 DNA: TGTGCCACCAGTGAGGGACAGGGTATGAGGCAAGAGACCCAGTACTTC. Encoded protein: CATSEGQGMRQETQYF.

The chain carries TRBV19 and TRBJ2-1, with a tentative D call TRBD2 (6 bases). The CDR3 spans 15 residues. CDR1 LNHDA and CDR2 SQIVND come from the germline V gene (reference sequence). V lost 6 bases, J lost 7 bases, and 19 bases lay in between. Here the CDR3 DNA reads TGTGCCAGTAGCGAAACGGGGGACGGGTTGAATGAGCAGTTCTTC. It translates to CASSETGDGLNEQFF.

J is TRBJ2-3 and V is TRBV19; 13 bases align to TRBD2. This CDR3 region has 19 residues. J lost 0 bases, V lost 5 bases, and 11 bases had no gene match. In germline, CDR1 is LNHDA, CDR2 SQIVND (reference sequence). The CDR3 nucleotides read TGTGCCAGTAGTGCGCGGGGGACTAGCGGGACTGCTAGCACAGATACGCAGTATTTT. Its translation: CASSARGTSGTASTDTQYF.